These 9 T cell receptor beta chains came from one sample sequenced in a study of graft-versus-host responses after intestinal transplantation. Sequencing used immunoSEQ multiplex PCR; TCRdb keeps in-frame clones, though not all of them. Among about 71,000 clones listed, roughly 91% were seen once. Their specific antigens are unknown. Sample: unstimulated CD8+ T cells sorted from spleen or lymph node cells, taken before intestinal transplant. The source of these receptors is a human donor who received an intestinal transplant.

This clone was detected once. CDR3 DNA sequence: TGTGCCAGCAGTTCCGGTTACAGTAGAGAGACCCAGTACTTC. It is translated as CASSSGYSRETQYF. This chain links TRBV7-9 with TRBJ2-5; D is undetermined. Germline CDR1 is SEHNR and CDR2 is FQNEAQ (reference sequence). Trimming cost V 6 bases and J 4 bases, with 15 bases left between them. The CDR3 spans 14 residues.

This clone was seen just once. The chain has TRBV6-1 and TRBJ1-1, with TRBD1 identical over 8 bases. The V and J ends lost 3 bases and 4 bases, in that order; junction bases with no gene match: 4. This CDR3 comprises 14 residues. Per the germline V gene, CDR1 is MNHNS and CDR2 is SASEGT. The CDR3 nucleotides are TGTGCCAGCAGTGACGATACAGGGGGCACTGAAGCTTTCTTT. Protein: CASSDDTGGTEAFF.

This sequence joins TRBV7-9 and TRBJ1-4; 7 bases fit TRBD1. With V trimmed by 4 bases and J by 8 bases, 13 bases remained unmatched. Germline CDR1 SEHNR, CDR2 FQNEAQ (reference sequence). The CDR3 contains 16 residues. The CDR3: CASSSPTGTDLEKLFF. The CDR3 nucleotides are TGTGCCAGCAGCTCCCCCACAGGGACAGACCTAGAAAAACTGTTTTTT.

The chain carries TRBV19 and TRBJ1-1, with 12 bases fitting TRBD1. The junction had 8 bases not matched to a gene; V was cut back by 4 bases and J by 5 bases. This CDR3 region has 16 residues. Germline V lookup: CDR1 LNHDA, CDR2 SQIVND (reference sequence). CDR3 protein: CASSKLWDRGQTEAFF. The CDR3 nucleotides are TGTGCCAGTAGTAAGTTGTGGGACAGGGGGCAGACTGAAGCTTTCTTT.

The CDR3 sequence: CASSNTFYEQFF. CDR3 sequence (DNA): TGTGCCAGCAGCAACACGTTTTATGAGCAGTTCTTC. The chain employs TRBV7-9 and TRBJ2-1; D unclear. Trimming took 5 bases from V and 8 from J, leaving 10 bases between them. CDR1 is SEHNR and CDR2 is FQNEAQ in the germline V gene (reference sequence). The length of the CDR3 is 12 residues.

This clone has a single count. This chain uses TRBV13 with TRBJ1-3; TRBD1 matches at 9 bases. V gave up 3 bases and J gave up 2 bases; unmatched junction bases: 2. CDR3 length: 15 amino acids. Germline V gene lookup returns CDR1 PRHDT and CDR2 FYEKMQ (reference sequence). CDR3 sequence reads: CASSLGQGAGNTIYF. The CDR3 DNA sequence: TGTGCCAGCAGCTTGGGACAGGGAGCTGGAAACACCATATATTTT.

The chain couples TRBV27 to TRBJ1-2, with D possibly TRBD1 on 6 matching bases. CDR1 MNHEY and CDR2 SMNVEV come from the germline V gene (reference sequence). Trimming shortened V by 6 bases and J by 8 bases, and 25 bases separated the two germline ends. The CDR3 runs to 16 residues. The CDR3 spells CASSLTPSHRVEGYTF. In DNA form, the CDR3 reads TGTGCCAGCAGCCTGACACCTAGTCACAGGGTGGAAGGCTACACCTTC.

V usage is TRBV7-2 and J usage is TRBJ2-2; 7 bases fit TRBD2. V was pared by 6 bases and J by 3 bases, with 4 bases of the junction left unmatched. CDR3 length: 14 residues. Germline values: CDR1 SGHTA, CDR2 FQGNSA. The CDR3 region is CASRGGAYTGELFF. The DNA of the CDR3 is TGTGCCAGCAGGGGAGGGGCTTACACCGGGGAGCTGTTTTTT.

This chain uses TRBV6-6 with TRBJ2-5; maybe TRBD2 (6 bases). Germline CDR1 reads MNHNY; CDR2 reads SVGAGI (reference sequence). There are 16 residues in the CDR3. V lost 2 bases and J 0 bases, leaving 13 bases between the germline ends. CDR3 region: CASSYRWGGNQETQYF. Here the CDR3 DNA reads TGTGCCAGCAGTTACAGGTGGGGAGGAAACCAAGAGACCCAGTACTTC.